The 9 T cell receptor beta chains below were found in one sample sequenced in a study of blood T cell repertoires in COVID-19. Generated by immunoSEQ multiplex PCR, the TCRdb table keeps only in-frame clones and is missing some. Among roughly 41,000 clones, 74% were seen once, and the ten largest hold about 10%. Sequencing was carried out using peripheral blood. These receptors were taken from a man between 65 and 80 years old with COVID-19, enrolled during active disease.

The CDR3 DNA follows: TGTGCCAGCGGTACCTACGAGCAGTACTTC. Translating gives CASGTYEQYF. The chain recombines TRBV19 with TRBJ2-7, with D hard to call. Germline V lookup: CDR1 LNHDA, CDR2 SQIVND (reference sequence). The length of the CDR3 is 10 residues. The V end was cut by 9 bases, the J end by 2 bases, with 5 bases between.

This clone turned up a few times. V and J are TRBV5-8 and TRBJ2-2; TRBD1 matches at 8 bases. CDR1 and CDR2 (germline): SGHTS, YDEGEE. Unmatched junction bases numbered 6, after V lost 2 bases and J lost 6 bases. CDR3 length: 15 amino acids. DNA of the CDR3: TGTGCCAGCAGCTTACAGGGGGTTTTTGCCGGGGAGCTGTTTTTT. It is translated as CASSLQGVFAGELFF.

The V and J genes are TRBV10-1 and TRBJ2-1; D remains ambiguous. In germline, CDR1 is WNHNN, CDR2 SYGVQD (reference sequence). This CDR3 contains 13 residues. V was shortened by 11 bases and J by 3 bases, with 14 bases between the two germline ends. The CDR3 DNA reads TGCGCCCCAGCCCGCGGAGACTACAATGAGCAGTTCTTC. This sequence encodes CAPARGDYNEQFF.

The genes are TRBV11-2 and TRBJ2-2, with 9 bases aligning to TRBD1. This CDR3 is 15 amino acids long. V was clipped by 6 bases and J by 6 bases; unmatched bases: 8. Germline lookup yields CDR1 SGHAT and CDR2 FQNNGV. CDR3 bases: TGTGCCAGCAGACACACCGGGACAGGGCCCGGGGAGCTGTTTTTT. Translation: CASRHTGTGPGELFF.

A few counts support this clone. This chain uses TRBV10-1 with TRBJ2-1; D gene ambiguous. This CDR3 contains 10 residues. Germline V gene lookup returns CDR1 WNHNN and CDR2 SYGVQD (reference sequence). The V end lost 8 bases, the J end lost 9 bases, and 8 bases lay between the germline ends. The CDR3 protein is CASFPGEQFF. The CDR3, as DNA: TGCGCCAGCTTCCCCGGTGAGCAGTTCTTC.

V is TRBV4-2 and J is TRBJ2-1; maybe TRBD2 (6 bases). The CDR3 is made up of 16 amino acids. Trimming shortened V by 0 bases and J by 8 bases, and 17 bases separated the two germline ends. Germline V gene sequence: CDR1 LGHNA, CDR2 YNFKEQ. The CDR3 nucleotides read TGTGCCAGCAGCCAAGATTTGGGACTGAGGGGCGATGAGCAGTTCTTC. Translating gives CASSQDLGLRGDEQFF.

V gene TRBV7-6 combines with J gene TRBJ2-3; 7 bases agree with TRBD2. This CDR3 contains 18 residues. Trimming removed 6 bases from V and 2 bases from J; junction bases left unmatched: 17. Germline CDR1 SGHVS, CDR2 FNYEAQ. The CDR3, as DNA: TGTGCCAGCAGTCTAGGGTTGGGGCTAGCGGAACACACAGATACGCAGTATTTT. As protein: CASSLGLGLAEHTDTQYF.

The chain combines TRBV9 with TRBJ2-3, with a weak D call TRBD1 (6 bases). Germline CDR1 reads SGDLS; CDR2 reads YYNGEE. Trimming took off 0 bases at V and 2 bases at J, with 22 bases between the two ends. The CDR3 length is 19 residues. Written as DNA, the CDR3 is TGTGCCAGCAGCGTAGGAATCGGGGTCGGAACAGGGAACACAGATACGCAGTATTTT. This gives the protein CASSVGIGVGTGNTDTQYF.

This clone was picked up many times. The V call is TRBV7-8, the J call TRBJ2-1, with 9 bases lining up with TRBD1. Germline trimming cut 6 bases from V and 0 bases from J; bases unmatched to any gene: 6. Germline assignment: CDR1 SGHVS and CDR2 FQNEAQ. This CDR3 has 16 residues. The CDR3 is CASRTGGDSSYNEQFF. The CDR3 DNA is TGTGCCAGCAGGACAGGGGGTGATAGCTCCTACAATGAGCAGTTCTTC.